This T cell receptor beta chain was captured in a study of a mutant IDH1 vaccine in newly diagnosed glioma. Background on the study: Each patient was administered eight vaccinations, scheduled in weeks 1, 3, 5, 7, 11, 15, 19 and 23. Treated individuals were 62.5% male and roughly 40% female, averaging 40.4 years of age. Beginning 4-6 weeks after radiotherapy alone, or with temozolomide cycles, vaccination took place.

As to time point: week 11, during vaccination. The vaccine gave 300 ug of a 20-mer mutant IDH1 peptide subcutaneously per dose. Clones were read by immunoSEQ multiplex PCR, and TCRdb kept only the in-frame ones, dropping some. The sample shows some 30,000 clones, roughly 80% of them seen only once. Comments on this clone: What it recognizes is unknown.

Germline CDR1 and CDR2: KGHSH and LQKENI. V was pared by 3 bases and J by 2 bases, with 2 bases of the junction left unmatched. The CDR3 runs 14 residues. The sample here was PBMCs, taken from a glioma patient whose treatment included an IDH1 peptide vaccine. The chain couples TRBV18 to TRBJ1-2; 8 nucleotides align to TRBD1. This TCR was recovered from a man aged 30 to 45 with glioma. The CDR3 sequence is CASSPDRENYGYTF. In nucleotides, the CDR3 is TGTGCCAGCTCACCGGACAGGGAAAACTATGGCTACACCTTC.